Listed here are 7 T cell receptor beta chains from one sample, sequenced in a study of blood T cell repertoires in COVID-19. Only in-frame clones appear in the TCRdb table, and some are missing; sequencing was by immunoSEQ multiplex PCR. The table includes about 150,000 clones, 80% to 85% detected once. The sample consisted of PBMCs or T cells enriched from blood (not recorded which). The receptors were sampled from a man between 65 and 79 years old who had been exposed to COVID-19.

The chain is built from TRBV9 and TRBJ2-1; possible D gene TRBD2, 6 bases. The CDR3 is made up of 15 amino acids. Between the trimmed V and J ends, which lost 2 bases and 2 bases, there was a span of 11 bases. The V gene's germline CDR1 is SGDLS and CDR2 YYNGEE. CDR3 sequence reads: CASSVRGLTYNEQFF. Written as DNA, the CDR3 is TGTGCCAGCAGCGTCCGGGGGTTAACCTACAATGAGCAGTTCTTC.

This rearrangement joins TRBV11-3 to TRBJ2-7; 9 nucleotides agree with TRBD1. This CDR3 spans 15 amino acids. Germline lookup yields CDR1 SGHNT and CDR2 YENEEA. V lost 5 bases to trimming and J lost 2 bases; unmatched junction nucleotides: 7. In DNA form, the CDR3 reads TGTGCCAGCAGCGAGGGGGGACAGGGTCCCTACGAGCAGTACTTC. This translates into CASSEGGQGPYEQYF.

The CDR3 region is CASSQDWDRGHYGYTF. DNA for the CDR3: TGTGCCAGCAGCCAAGATTGGGACAGGGGTCACTATGGCTACACCTTC. The chain is built from TRBV3-1 (or the pseudogene TRBV3-2) and TRBJ1-2; 10 bases match TRBD1. This CDR3 is built from 16 residues. V lost 0 bases and J lost 3; bases outside the gene matches: 4. Germline CDR1 reads LGHDT; CDR2 reads YNNKEL (reference sequence).

J is TRBJ1-3 and V is TRBV29-1; D is undetermined. Germline V lookup: CDR1 SQVTM, CDR2 ANQGSEA. The CDR3 covers 13 residues. The germline V and J ends were trimmed by 3 bases and 0 bases, with 6 bases remaining between them. The CDR3 loop reads CSVEGRSGNTIYF. CDR3 nucleotide sequence: TGCAGCGTTGAGGGCCGCTCTGGAAACACCATATATTTT.

CDR3: CASSSPTGGANTEAFF. CDR3 nucleotide sequence: TGTGCCAGCAGCTCCCCGACAGGGGGAGCGAACACTGAAGCTTTCTTT. The J gene is TRBJ1-1, the V gene TRBV7-3, with 9 nucleotides matching TRBD1. Germline trimming cut 4 bases from V and 1 base from J; bases unmatched to any gene: 7. The CDR3 length is 16 residues. Germline CDR1 SGHTA, CDR2 FQGTGA. Full variable domain (rest looked up from reference TRBV7-3 and TRBJ1-1): GAGVSQTPSNKVTEKGKYVELRCDPISGHTALYWYRQSLGQGPEFLIYFQGTGAADDSGLPNDRFFAVRPEGSVSTLKIQRTERGDSAVYLCASSSPTGGANTEAFFGQGTRLTVV.

The chain employs TRBV25-1 and TRBJ1-4; maybe TRBD1 (5 bases). The CDR3 has 13 residues. V dropped 4 bases and J dropped 8 bases, with 11 bases sitting between them. The germline gives CDR1 MGHDK, CDR2 SYGVNS. The CDR3 DNA reads TGTGCCAGCAGTGGCGGGGGAGGAGAAAAACTGTTTTTT. The encoded protein is CASSGGGGEKLFF.

Notes on this clone: Other nucleotide sequences from this sample produce the same CDR3. The CDR3 is CASSEGVLSNQPQHF. The CDR3 bases are TGTGCCAGCAGTGAGGGAGTTCTTAGCAATCAGCCCCAGCATTTT. The rearrangement links TRBV2 to TRBJ1-5; D unclear. The V end was cut by 3 bases, the J end by 0 bases, with 9 bases between. The CDR3 extends over 15 amino acids. Germline V lookup: CDR1 SNHLY, CDR2 FYNNEI. Supplemented by reference TRBV2 and TRBJ1-5, the full variable domain reads EPEVTQTPSHQVTQMGQEVILRCVPISNHLYFYWYRQILGQKVEFLVSFYNNEISEKSEIFDDQFSVERPDGSNFTLKIRSTKLEDSAMYFCASSEGVLSNQPQHFGDGTRLSIL.